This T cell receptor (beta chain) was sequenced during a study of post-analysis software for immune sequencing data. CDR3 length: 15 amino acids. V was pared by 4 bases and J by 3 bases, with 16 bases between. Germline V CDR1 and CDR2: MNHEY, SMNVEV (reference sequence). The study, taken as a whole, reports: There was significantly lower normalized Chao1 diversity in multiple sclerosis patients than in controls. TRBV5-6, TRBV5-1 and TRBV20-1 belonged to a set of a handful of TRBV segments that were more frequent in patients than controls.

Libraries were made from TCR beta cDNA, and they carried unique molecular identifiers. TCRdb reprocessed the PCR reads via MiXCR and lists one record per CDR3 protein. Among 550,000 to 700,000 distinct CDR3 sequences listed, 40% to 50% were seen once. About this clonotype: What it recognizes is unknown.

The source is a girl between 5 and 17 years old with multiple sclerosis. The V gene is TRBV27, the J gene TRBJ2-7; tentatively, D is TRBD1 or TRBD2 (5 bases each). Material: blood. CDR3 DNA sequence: TGTGCCAGCAGTTCTTCACCCGGGACGAGCTACGAGCAGTACTTC. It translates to CASSSSPGTSYEQYF.